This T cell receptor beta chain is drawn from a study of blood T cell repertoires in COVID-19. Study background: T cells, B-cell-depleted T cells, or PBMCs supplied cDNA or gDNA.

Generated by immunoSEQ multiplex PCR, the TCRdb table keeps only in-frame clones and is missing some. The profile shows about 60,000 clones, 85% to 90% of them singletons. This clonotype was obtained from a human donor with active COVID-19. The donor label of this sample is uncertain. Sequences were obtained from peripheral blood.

In DNA, the CDR3 is TGTGCCAGCAGCTCCCCGGGAGGCGAGCAGTACTTC. This sequence encodes CASSSPGGEQYF. This chain uses TRBV11-2 with TRBJ2-7, with 7 nucleotides matching TRBD2. Germline V gives CDR1 SGHAT, CDR2 FQNNGV. The CDR3 has 12 residues. V lost 4 bases and J lost 6; bases outside the gene matches: 3.